The TCR beta chain described here comes from a study of shared clonotypes between healthy human individuals. Study results and caveats: The study sampled only blood, and tissue repertoires likely differ.

The authors divided CD4+ cells into CD45RA+ naive and CD45RA-negative memory subsets. Deep was the level at which the assay was run. Authors' analysis steps: With immunoSEQ giving junction-only sequences and no quality scores, filtering differed. Generated by immunoSEQ multiplex PCR, the TCRdb table keeps only in-frame clones and is missing some. V, J and clone size were drawn from that table, and D and trimming were deduced from the DNA. The data hold about 960,000 clones, with 60% to 85% observed a single time. Details on this clone: What it recognizes is unknown.

CDR1 MNHNS and CDR2 SASEGT come from the germline V gene. The CDR3 runs 14 residues. The V and J ends lost 1 base and 5 bases, in that order; junction bases with no gene match: 1. This TCR was recovered from a man between 18 and 29 years old in good health. This chain uses TRBV6-1 with TRBJ1-3; 8 bases are a match to TRBD1. Specimen: memory CD4+ T cells sorted from blood. The subset here: CD45RA-negative fraction. CDR3 in amino acids: CASSEGTGRNTIYF. The CDR3 DNA follows: TGTGCCAGCAGTGAAGGGACAGGGAGAAACACCATATATTTT.